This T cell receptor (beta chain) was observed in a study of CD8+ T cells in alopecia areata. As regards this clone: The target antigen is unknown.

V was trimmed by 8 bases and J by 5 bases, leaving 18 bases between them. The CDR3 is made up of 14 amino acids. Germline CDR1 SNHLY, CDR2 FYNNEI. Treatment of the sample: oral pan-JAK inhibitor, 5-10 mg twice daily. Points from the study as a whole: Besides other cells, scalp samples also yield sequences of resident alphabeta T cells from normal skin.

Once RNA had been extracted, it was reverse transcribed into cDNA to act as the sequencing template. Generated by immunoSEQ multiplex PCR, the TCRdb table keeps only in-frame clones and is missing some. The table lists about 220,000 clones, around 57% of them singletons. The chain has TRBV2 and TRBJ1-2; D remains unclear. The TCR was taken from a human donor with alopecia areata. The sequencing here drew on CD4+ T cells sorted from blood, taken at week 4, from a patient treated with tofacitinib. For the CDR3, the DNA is TGTGCCAGCTCGCGGGGAGATCGCACTTATGGCTACACCTTC. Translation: CASSRGDRTYGYTF.